This T cell receptor beta chain is drawn from a study of cytomegalovirus exposure and HLA in healthy donors. On the study more broadly: Per a later analysis, the 550 to 850 first-cohort and under 150 validation repertoires shared one platform. Findings of the study overall: It was approximately 150 TCR beta chains that were listed as cytomegalovirus-associated.

Points on this clone: What it recognizes is unknown.

The junction had 9 bases not matched to a gene; V was cut back by 0 bases and J by 2 bases. Germline V gene data show CDR1 as SGHRS and CDR2 as YFSETQ. This CDR3 is 18 amino acids long. Sequencing used immunoSEQ multiplex PCR; TCRdb keeps in-frame clones, though not all of them. The profile covers tens of thousands of clones, with around 95% appearing a single time and about 0.6% taken by the ten largest. The chain employs TRBV5-1 and TRBJ1-1; 11 nucleotides agree with TRBD1. The TCR comes from a woman aged 18-29 years in good health and CMV-seronegative. Sequences were obtained from PBMCs. The CDR3 nucleotides are TGCGCCAGCAGCTTGGTTTCTTGGACAGGGGGCGAAAACACTGAAGCTTTCTTT. Translation: CASSLVSWTGGENTEAFF.